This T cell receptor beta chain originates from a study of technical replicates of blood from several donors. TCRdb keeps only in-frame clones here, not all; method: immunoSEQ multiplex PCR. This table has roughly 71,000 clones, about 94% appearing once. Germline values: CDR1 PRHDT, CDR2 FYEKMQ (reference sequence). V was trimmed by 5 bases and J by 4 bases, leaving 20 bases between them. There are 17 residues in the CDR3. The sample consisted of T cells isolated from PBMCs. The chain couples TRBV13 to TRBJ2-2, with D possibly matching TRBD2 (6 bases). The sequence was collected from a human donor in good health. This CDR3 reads CASSTLLGDGGTGELFF. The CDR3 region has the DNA TGTGCCAGCAGCACCCTTCTAGGGGACGGGGGCACCGGGGAGCTGTTTTTT.